This passage covers 6 T cell receptor beta chains from one sample sequenced in a study of T-cell memory formation after mild COVID-19. Via MiXCR, TCRdb re-called the 5' RACE reads, giving one row per CDR3 protein. The sample includes about 390,000 distinct CDR3 sequences, roughly 15% of them seen just once. The sequenced sample was PBMCs or a T cell subset sorted from them (not recorded which). The receptors here all came from a man aged 18 to 30 who had mild COVID-19 (a few samples of this study predate the infection). Cell type and time point are not known.

This clonotype was recorded a few times. The gene calls are TRBV7-2 and TRBJ1-5; D may be TRBD1 (6 bases). The CDR3 is 17 residues long. V gave up 4 bases and J gave up 0 bases, with 16 bases separating them. Germline V gene lookup returns CDR1 SGHTA and CDR2 FQGNSA. The DNA of the CDR3 is TGTGCCAGCAGCTGGGTAACAGGGCCCAATAGCAATCAGCCCCAGCATTTT. Its protein product is CASSWVTGPNSNQPQHF.

The table lists this clonotype with a few counts. This chain uses TRBV9 with TRBJ2-3; no firm D call. The CDR3 has 13 amino acids. V was pared by 0 bases and J by 3 bases, with 5 bases between. Per the germline V gene, CDR1 is SGDLS and CDR2 is YYNGEE. CDR3 coding DNA: TGTGCCAGCAGCGTAGATGTGACAGATACGCAGTATTTT. This translates into CASSVDVTDTQYF.

There are a few counts of this clonotype. The chain has TRBV7-9 and TRBJ2-7, with a weak D call TRBD1 (5 bases). CDR1 and CDR2 (germline): SEHNR, FQNEAQ (reference sequence). The V end lost 3 bases, the J end lost 2 bases, and 8 bases lay between the germline ends. The CDR3 contains 13 residues. The CDR3, as DNA: TGTGCCAGCAGCTTTACAGGAGCCTACGAGCAGTACGTC. It is translated as CASSFTGAYEQYV.

The rearrangement links TRBV6-5 to TRBJ2-1; D is possibly TRBD1 or TRBD2 (5 bases each). V lost 8 bases, J lost 7 bases, and 18 bases lay in between. Germline V CDR1 and CDR2: MNHEY, SVGAGI. The length of the CDR3 is 14 residues. CDR3 sequence reads: CASRRDPASNEQFF. The CDR3, as DNA: TGTGCCAGCCGTAGGGACCCGGCAAGTAATGAGCAGTTCTTC.

The chain links TRBV9 to TRBJ2-3, with TRBD1 matching over 8 bases. V lost 3 bases to trimming and J lost 2 bases; unmatched junction nucleotides: 5. The CDR3 loop spans 15 amino acids. Germline-derived CDR1 and CDR2 are SGDLS and YYNGEE. The CDR3 sequence is CASSDRDRNTDTQYF. The CDR3 DNA reads TGTGCCAGCAGCGATAGGGACAGGAACACAGATACGCAGTATTTT.

This clonotype has a handful of counts. V and J are TRBV7-8 and TRBJ2-4, with D possibly matching TRBD2 (6 bases). There are 18 residues in the CDR3. The germline V and J ends were trimmed by 1 base and 1 base, with 17 bases remaining between them. Germline CDR1 reads SGHVS; CDR2 reads FQNEAQ. For the CDR3, the DNA is TGTGCCAGCAGCTTAGAGTTGGCGGGGTGGGCTGCCAAAAACATTCAGTACTTC. This gives the protein CASSLELAGWAAKNIQYF.